This T cell receptor (beta chain) was sequenced during a study of blood T cell repertoires in COVID-19. This clone was counted a single time. Germline CDR1 reads MNHEY; CDR2 reads SVGAGI. Trimming stripped 10 bases from V and 2 bases from J, with 12 bases between. The CDR3 sequence is 12 residues long. The table came from immunoSEQ multiplex PCR; TCRdb's copy has only in-frame clones and leaves some out. The sample holds about 80,000 clones, about 87% seen once. The V and J genes are TRBV6-5 and TRBJ2-7; tentatively, D is TRBD1 (5 bases). Material for sequencing was peripheral blood. The clonotype originates from a woman of 80 years or more with acute or convalescent COVID-19. The CDR3 nucleotides read TGTGCCACTTTCGGCAGGGCCTACGAGCAGTACTTC. Protein sequence: CATFGRAYEQYF.